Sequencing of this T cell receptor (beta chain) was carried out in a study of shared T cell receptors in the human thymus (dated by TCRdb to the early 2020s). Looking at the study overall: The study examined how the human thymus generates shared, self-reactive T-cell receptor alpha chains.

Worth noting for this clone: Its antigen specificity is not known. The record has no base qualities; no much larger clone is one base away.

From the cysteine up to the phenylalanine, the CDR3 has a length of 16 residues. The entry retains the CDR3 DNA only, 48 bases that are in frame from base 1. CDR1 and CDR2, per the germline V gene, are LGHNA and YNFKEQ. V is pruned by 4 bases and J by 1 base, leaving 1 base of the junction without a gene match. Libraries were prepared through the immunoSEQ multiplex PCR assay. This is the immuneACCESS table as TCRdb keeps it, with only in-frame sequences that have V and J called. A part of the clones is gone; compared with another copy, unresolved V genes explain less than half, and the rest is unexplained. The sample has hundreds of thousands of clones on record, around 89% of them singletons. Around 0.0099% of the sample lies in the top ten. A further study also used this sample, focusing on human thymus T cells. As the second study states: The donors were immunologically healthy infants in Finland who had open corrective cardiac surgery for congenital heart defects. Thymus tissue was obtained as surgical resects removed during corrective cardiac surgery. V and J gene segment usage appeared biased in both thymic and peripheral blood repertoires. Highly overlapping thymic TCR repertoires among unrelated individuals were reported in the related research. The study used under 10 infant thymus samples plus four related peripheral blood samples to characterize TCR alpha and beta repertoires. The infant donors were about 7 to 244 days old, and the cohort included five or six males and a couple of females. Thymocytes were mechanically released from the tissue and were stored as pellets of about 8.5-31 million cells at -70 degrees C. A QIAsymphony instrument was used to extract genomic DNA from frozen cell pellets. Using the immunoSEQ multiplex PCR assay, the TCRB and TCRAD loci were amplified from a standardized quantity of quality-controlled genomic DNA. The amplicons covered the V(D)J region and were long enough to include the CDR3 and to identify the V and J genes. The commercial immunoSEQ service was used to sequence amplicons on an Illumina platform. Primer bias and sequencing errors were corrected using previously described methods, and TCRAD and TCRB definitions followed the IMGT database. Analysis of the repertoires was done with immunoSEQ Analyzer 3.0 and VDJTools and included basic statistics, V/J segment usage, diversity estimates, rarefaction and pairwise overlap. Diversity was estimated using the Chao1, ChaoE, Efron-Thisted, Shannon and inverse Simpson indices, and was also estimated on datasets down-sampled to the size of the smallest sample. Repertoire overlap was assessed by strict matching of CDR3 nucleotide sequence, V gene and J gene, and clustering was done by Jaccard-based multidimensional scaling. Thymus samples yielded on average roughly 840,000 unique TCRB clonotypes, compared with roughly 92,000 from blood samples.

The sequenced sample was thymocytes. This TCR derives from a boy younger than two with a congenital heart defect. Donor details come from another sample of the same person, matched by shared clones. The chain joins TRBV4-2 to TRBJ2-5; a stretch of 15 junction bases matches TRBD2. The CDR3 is CASSPGLAGGQETQYF. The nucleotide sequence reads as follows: TGTGCCAGCAGCCCGGGACTAGCGGGGGGCCAAGAGACCCAGTACTTC.